This passage covers 18 T cell receptor beta chains from one sample sequenced in a study of blood T cells in healthy people across ages. Next came a second PCR, run for roughly 6 to 11 cycles, which used a sample-barcoded 5' primer along with a J-beta primer mix. TCRdb processed the 5' RACE reads anew with MiXCR; each CDR3 protein has one entry. The table lists 1,500,000 or so distinct CDR3 sequences, around 40% of them singletons. Material for sequencing was blood. Receptors originate from a woman in her late teens or twenties in good health.

Only a few counts were recorded for this clonotype. This sequence joins TRBV12-5 and TRBJ1-1; possible D gene TRBD1, 5 bases. Between the trimmed V and J ends, which lost 0 bases and 1 base, there was a span of 9 bases. The germline gives CDR1 LGHNT, CDR2 FRNRAP. This CDR3 comprises 15 residues. The CDR3 reads CASGLVGRANTEAFF. The CDR3 DNA reads TGTGCTAGTGGTTTGGTAGGCAGGGCGAACACTGAAGCTTTCTTT.

This clonotype was seen a handful of times. V usage is TRBV29-1 and J usage is TRBJ2-5; TRBD2 matches at 8 bases. Germline V gene lookup returns CDR1 SQVTM and CDR2 ANQGSEA. The CDR3 has 14 amino acids. V shed 3 bases and J 4 bases; nucleotides not matched to a gene: 7. The CDR3 nucleotides are TGCAGCGTTGAGGCGGGAGGATCGTCAGAGACCCAGTACTTC. Translating it yields CSVEAGGSSETQYF.

The chain's CDR3 is CASSTLVDEKLFF. For the CDR3, the DNA is TGTGCCAGCAGTACGTTAGTGGACGAAAAACTGTTTTTT. The rearrangement links TRBV25-1 to TRBJ1-4; no reliable D call. CDR1 is MGHDK, CDR2 SYGVNS, per germline. The V end was cut by 5 bases, the J end by 8 bases, with 12 bases between. CDR3 length: 13 amino acids.

The gene calls are TRBV20-1 and TRBJ2-4; 7 bases fit TRBD1. V was clipped by 7 bases and J by 3 bases; unmatched bases: 12. CDR1 is DFQATT and CDR2 is SNEGSKA in the germline V gene (reference sequence). The CDR3 length is 15 residues. Here the CDR3 reads CSVPTGRVVKNIQYF. The CDR3 nucleotides read TGCAGTGTTCCGACAGGGCGTGTTGTCAAAAACATTCAGTACTTC.

The table lists this clonotype with a few counts. The chain combines TRBV19 with TRBJ1-1; weak D call: TRBD1 (5 bases). V was clipped by 5 bases and J by 5 bases, with 21 bases between them. The V gene's germline CDR1 is LNHDA and CDR2 SQIVND (reference sequence). This CDR3 contains 16 residues. CDR3 coding DNA: TGTGCCAGTAGTCCGCGGGACGGCCGGGGATGGACTGAAGCTTTCTTT. This gives the protein CASSPRDGRGWTEAFF.

The J gene is TRBJ1-3, the V gene TRBV7-9; no clear D. Trimming cost V 1 base and J 2 bases, with 3 bases left between them. This CDR3 is built from 13 residues. Germline lookup yields CDR1 SEHNR and CDR2 FQNEAQ (reference sequence). The CDR3 coding sequence is TGTGCCAGCAGCTTAGTTACTGGAAACACCATATATTTT. Its protein is CASSLVTGNTIYF.

This clonotype was detected once. One end of the junction is discordant with germline, which a read error may explain. The genes are TRBV14 and TRBJ1-6; D is perhaps TRBD1 (5 bases). The CDR3 covers 14 residues. CDR1 and CDR2 (germline): SGHDN, FVKESK. In DNA, the CDR3 is TGTGTCAGCAGCCAAGCGTGGGGGTCGGCACCCCTCCACTTT. Amino acids: CVSSQAWGSAPLHF.

This chain links TRBV6-2 or TRBV6-3 with TRBJ2-6, with D possibly matching TRBD1 (5 bases). Per germline, CDR1 MNHEY and CDR2 SVGEGT. V lost 6 bases, J lost 0 bases, and 9 bases lay in between. The CDR3 loop spans 15 amino acids. The CDR3 region has the DNA TGTGCCAGCAGCTTCCAGGGCTCTGGGGCCAACGTCCTGACTTTC. Translated, it gives CASSFQGSGANVLTF.

V and J are TRBV25-1 and TRBJ2-5; a weak D match, TRBD2 (5 bases). CDR3 length equals 16 residues. V was pared by 0 bases and J by 5 bases, with 16 bases between. Germline loops: CDR1 MGHDK, CDR2 SYGVNS. CDR3 region: CASSEYMTPRRETQYF. Written as DNA, the CDR3 is TGTGCCAGCAGTGAATATATGACCCCCCGGAGGGAGACCCAGTACTTC. Drawing the rest from reference TRBV25-1 and TRBJ2-5, the complete variable domain is EADIYQTPRYLVIGTGKKITLECSQTMGHDKMYWYQQDPGMELHLIHYSYGVNSTEKGDLSSESTVSRIRTEHFPLTLESARPSHTSQYLCASSEYMTPRRETQYFGPGTRLLVL.

This CDR3 is CASSEGPSGELFF. As DNA, the CDR3 is TGTGCCAGCAGTGAGGGGCCCTCCGGGGAGCTGTTTTTT. The V call is TRBV25-1, the J call TRBJ2-2; possibly TRBD1 for D (5 bases). The length of the CDR3 is 13 residues. Germline assignment: CDR1 MGHDK and CDR2 SYGVNS. Between the trimmed V and J ends, which lost 3 bases and 6 bases, there was a span of 8 bases.

This clonotype was detected a few times. V and J are TRBV20-1 and TRBJ2-7, with 10 nucleotides matching TRBD2. Germline V CDR1 and CDR2: DFQATT, SNEGSKA (reference sequence). This CDR3 has 14 amino acids. Losses at the gene ends were 1 base for V and 3 bases for J; bases not matched to a gene: 3. CDR3 sequence (DNA): TGCAGTGCTAGAGTGCCTAGCGGGAGCTACGAGCAGTACTTC. This gives the protein CSARVPSGSYEQYF.

V is TRBV6-5 and J is TRBJ2-5, with a tentative D call TRBD1 (6 bases). Germline V gives CDR1 MNHEY, CDR2 SVGAGI. This CDR3 has 14 residues. Trimming removed 5 bases at V and 12 bases at J, with 22 bases between. CDR3 protein: CASSAAPGHNSKYF. The CDR3 DNA reads TGTGCCAGCAGTGCGGCTCCGGGACACAATAGCAAGTACTTC.

The rearrangement uses TRBV7-8 and TRBJ2-1; 7 positions agree with TRBD2. Germline assignment: CDR1 SGHVS and CDR2 FQNEAQ. This CDR3 region has 15 residues. V lost 4 bases and J lost 8; bases outside the gene matches: 11. The CDR3 DNA follows: TGTGCCAGCAGCTGGACTAGAGTCTTGCGGGATGAGCAGTTCTTC. It translates to CASSWTRVLRDEQFF.

This clonotype turned up a few times. The chain employs TRBV28 and TRBJ2-7; D is uncertain. Germline-derived CDR1 and CDR2 are MDHEN and SYDVKM. This CDR3 comprises 14 residues. Trimming stripped 3 bases from V and 3 bases from J, with 12 bases between. Here the CDR3 DNA reads TGTGCCAGCAGTTTGTCAACGCAAAACTACGAGCAGTACTTC. Encoded protein: CASSLSTQNYEQYF.

CDR3 protein: CASSPSRTEAFF. For the CDR3, the DNA is TGTGCCAGCAGCCCTTCGCGCACTGAAGCTTTCTTT. This chain connects TRBV21-1 to TRBJ1-1. TRBV21-1 is reported as a pseudogene. The CDR3 covers 12 residues.

This CDR3 is CASSIEAETQYF. Written as DNA, the CDR3 is TGTGCCAGCAGTATCGAGGCGGAGACCCAGTACTTC. This rearrangement joins TRBV6-2 or TRBV6-3 to TRBJ2-7; unclear D gene. The DNA end lines up better with TRBJ2-5; the J call may be wrong. This CDR3 has 12 amino acids. CDR1 is MNHEY, CDR2 SVGEGT, per germline.

This chain joins TRBV6-5 and TRBJ1-5, with a possible D match to TRBD1 (5 bases). Per the germline V gene, CDR1 is MNHEY and CDR2 is SVGAGI. The CDR3 is 13 residues long. Trimming pared 6 bases from V and 4 bases from J, leaving 10 bases between. Here the CDR3 DNA reads TGTGCCAGCAGACAGGTGAGGAATCAGCCCCAGCATTTT. As protein: CASRQVRNQPQHF.

This clonotype was picked up one time. The chain couples TRBV7-8 to TRBJ1-5; D gene uncertain. V dropped 1 base and J dropped 0 bases, with 13 bases sitting between them. Germline V lookup: CDR1 SGHVS, CDR2 FQNEAQ. The CDR3 is made up of 17 amino acids. Here the CDR3 reads CASSLGRVRYSNQPQHF. CDR3 nucleotides: TGTGCCAGCAGCTTAGGGCGAGTCAGATATAGCAATCAGCCCCAGCATTTT.